These 19 T cell receptor beta chains were sequenced from one sample in a study of response to subunit inactivated influenza vaccine. TCRdb itself ran the RT-PCR reads through MiXCR, one entry per CDR3 protein. Seen here are about 520,000 distinct CDR3 sequences, approximately 7.2% observed once, and the top ten hold around 12%. This specimen was PBMCs from blood, taken less than 30 months after vaccination. The receptors originated from a man between 50 and 75 years old who received an inactivated influenza vaccine.

The genes are TRBV29-1 and TRBJ1-4; D is undetermined. This CDR3 region has 14 residues. The V end lost 3 bases, the J end lost 0 bases, and 8 bases lay between the germline ends. Germline CDR1 is SQVTM and CDR2 is ANQGSEA. For the CDR3, the DNA is TGCAGCGTTGAGAAGAGGCCAACTAATGAAAAACTGTTTTTT. Amino acids: CSVEKRPTNEKLFF.

The rearrangement uses TRBV2 and TRBJ1-1; D remains unclear. V lost 8 bases and J lost 3, with 13 bases in between. Germline V gene data show CDR1 as SNHLY and CDR2 as FYNNEI. This CDR3 has 13 amino acids. The CDR3 region is CASQEGRDTEAFF. The DNA of the CDR3 is TGTGCCAGCCAAGAAGGACGGGACACTGAAGCTTTCTTT.

A few counts support this clonotype. V gene TRBV12-3 or TRBV12-4 combines with J gene TRBJ1-5; tentatively, D is TRBD1 (5 bases). The V gene lost 5 bases and the J gene lost 0 bases, with 14 bases spanning the gap. This CDR3 has 16 amino acids. The CDR3 here is CASSPNDRVSNQPQHF. CDR3 DNA sequence: TGTGCCAGCAGTCCAAACGACAGAGTTAGCAATCAGCCCCAGCATTTT.

V usage is TRBV10-2 and J usage is TRBJ1-1, with 7 nucleotides matching TRBD1. Germline loops: CDR1 WSHSY, CDR2 SAAADI. The CDR3 has 11 residues. The trim removed 6 bases at V and 11 bases at J, leaving 6 bases unmatched. The CDR3 sequence: CASSRTGDAFF. The CDR3 DNA reads TGCGCCAGCAGCCGGACAGGAGACGCTTTCTTT.

This clonotype was seen many times. This chain links TRBV27 with TRBJ1-1; perhaps TRBD1 as D (5 bases). Germline values: CDR1 MNHEY, CDR2 SMNVEV (reference sequence). V lost 6 bases and J 2 bases, leaving 25 bases between the germline ends. The CDR3 is 18 amino acids. CDR3 DNA: TGTGCCAGCAGCCCCGACAGTCGGTTGTCCAAAGCCAACACTGAAGCTTTCTTT. Its translation is CASSPDSRLSKANTEAFF.

This clonotype was recorded only once. The chain links TRBV20-1 to TRBJ2-3, with 11 nucleotides matching TRBD2. The CDR3 totals 16 residues. Germline CDR1 is DFQATT and CDR2 is SNEGSKA (reference sequence). Trimming at V came to 2 bases and at J to 3 bases, leaving 7 bases not matched to a gene. The CDR3 DNA reads as TGCAGTGCTAGAACCGGGACTAGCGGAGGGACAGATACGCAGTATTTT. Translation: CSARTGTSGGTDTQYF.

This clonotype was seen more than once but under ten times. This chain joins TRBV20-1 and TRBJ2-7, with D possibly being TRBD2 (5 bases). Germline loops: CDR1 DFQATT, CDR2 SNEGSKA (reference sequence). The CDR3 runs to 12 residues. V lost 3 bases and J lost 6, with 12 bases in between. The DNA for the CDR3 is TGCAGTGCTAGCCCTAGCCATGGCGAGCAGTACTTC. The encoded protein is CSASPSHGEQYF.

The chain couples TRBV5-1 to TRBJ2-7, with 10 bases that match TRBD1. The germline gives CDR1 SGHRS, CDR2 YFSETQ. CDR3 length equals 15 residues. V gave up 1 base and J gave up 3 bases; unmatched junction bases: 4. The CDR3 bases are TGCGCCAGCAGCTTGCTGGGGACAGGGGACTACGAGCAGTACTTC. Protein: CASSLLGTGDYEQYF. Full variable domain (missing parts from reference TRBV5-1 and TRBJ2-7): KAGVTQTPRYLIKTRGQQVTLSCSPISGHRSVSWYQQTPGQGLQFLFEYFSETQRNKGNFPGRFSGRQFSNSRSEMNVSTLELGDSALYLCASSLLGTGDYEQYFGPGTRLTVT.

The rearrangement links TRBV28 to TRBJ2-5; TRBD1 matches 8 bases. The CDR3 length is 16 residues. Trimming at V came to 1 base and at J to 4 bases, leaving 8 bases not matched to a gene. Germline V gives CDR1 MDHEN, CDR2 SYDVKM. CDR3 region: CASSLSRTGRRETQYF. DNA of the CDR3: TGTGCCAGCAGTTTATCCCGGACAGGGAGAAGAGAGACCCAGTACTTC.

The table lists this clonotype with a few counts. V and J are TRBV20-1 and TRBJ2-4, with 9 bases fitting TRBD1. CDR3 size: 18 residues. Germline lookup yields CDR1 DFQATT and CDR2 SNEGSKA (reference sequence). V shed 5 bases and J 11 bases; nucleotides not matched to a gene: 25. This CDR3 reads CSAPPPGQGVSHGGVQYF. The CDR3 DNA reads as TGCAGTGCTCCCCCGCCGGGACAGGGTGTGTCGCATGGAGGGGTTCAGTACTTC.

This clonotype was counted many times. V gene TRBV25-1 combines with J gene TRBJ1-2; 10 bases are a match to TRBD1. With 4 bases clipped from V and 6 bases from J, the junction kept 8 bases outside the gene matches. This CDR3 has 15 amino acids. Germline-derived CDR1 and CDR2 are MGHDK and SYGVNS. The CDR3 reads CASSGPGQGSHGYTF. In DNA form, the CDR3 reads TGTGCCAGCAGTGGACCGGGACAGGGGTCCCATGGCTACACCTTC.

This clonotype has only a few counts. This chain connects TRBV6-2 or TRBV6-3 to TRBJ2-7; 8 bases are a match to TRBD2. The V gene end was trimmed by 4 bases and the J gene end by 3 bases; junction bases not matched to a gene: 2. The germline CDR1 and CDR2 sequences are MNHEY and SVGEGT. The length of the CDR3 is 13 residues. DNA for the CDR3: TGTGCCAGCAGTTCGGGACTAGGCTACGAGCAGTACTTC. Protein: CASSSGLGYEQYF.

This clonotype has a count of ten or more. The genes are TRBV27 and TRBJ2-3; D gene unclear. The CDR3 totals 14 residues. Germline loops: CDR1 MNHEY, CDR2 SMNVEV (reference sequence). With 6 bases removed from V and 4 bases from J, the gap between germline ends came to 14 bases. The CDR3 region has the DNA TGTGCCAGCAGCCAGTTAGTACGGTCAGATACGCAGTATTTT. Its protein product is CASSQLVRSDTQYF.

V is TRBV30 and J is TRBJ1-5; D call uncertain. This CDR3 comprises 13 residues. V was shortened by 0 bases and J by 5 bases, with 8 bases between the two germline ends. Germline CDR1 reads GTSNPN; CDR2 reads SVGIG (reference sequence). The CDR3 reads CAWSVHGDQPQHF. In DNA, the CDR3 is TGTGCCTGGAGTGTACATGGAGATCAGCCCCAGCATTTT.

This sequence joins TRBV27 and TRBJ1-2; TRBD1 agrees at 8 bases. J gave up 4 bases and V 5 bases, and 9 bases lay outside the gene matches. This CDR3 is 15 amino acids long. Germline CDR1 reads MNHEY; CDR2 reads SMNVEV (reference sequence). The CDR3 sequence: CASSPYPGGSYGYTF. CDR3 sequence (DNA): TGTGCCAGCAGTCCCTACCCAGGGGGCAGCTATGGCTACACCTTC.

Only a few counts were recorded for this clonotype. The chain joins TRBV27 to TRBJ1-2; 8 nucleotides agree with TRBD1. Germline CDR1 and CDR2: MNHEY and SMNVEV (reference sequence). There are 15 residues in the CDR3. The ends lost 2 bases at V and 4 bases at J; junction bases unmatched: 6. The CDR3 region is CASSLGAGGSYGYTF. The CDR3 region has the DNA TGTGCCAGCAGTTTAGGGGCAGGGGGCAGCTATGGCTACACCTTC.

CDR3 in amino acids: CSARYSEDRANYGYTF. CDR3 DNA sequence: TGCAGTGCTAGATACTCCGAGGACAGGGCTAACTATGGCTACACCTTC. The rearrangement joins TRBV20-1 to TRBJ1-2; 8 bases are a match to TRBD1. Unmatched junction bases numbered 8, after V lost 2 bases and J lost 0 bases. Looked up from germline, CDR1 is DFQATT and CDR2 is SNEGSKA (reference sequence). CDR3 length equals 16 residues.

At least ten counts were recorded for this clonotype. This chain joins TRBV4-3 and TRBJ2-2, with 7 bases aligning to TRBD1. Germline loops: CDR1 LGHNA, CDR2 YSLEER. The length of the CDR3 is 16 residues. Trimming cost V 1 base and J 4 bases; bases outside gene matches: 6. CDR3 nucleotide sequence: TGCGCCAGCAGCCAAGGGACAGGTGGAGGCACCGGGGAGCTGTTTTTT. Protein: CASSQGTGGGTGELFF.

This clonotype was observed a handful of times. In DNA, the CDR3 is TGTGCCAGCAGTGAATATAGGTTCGGACAGGGGCAATTTACTGAAGCTTTCTTT. It encodes CASSEYRFGQGQFTEAFF. The chain employs TRBV25-1 and TRBJ1-1, with 9 bases matching TRBD1. The CDR3 extends over 18 amino acids. With V trimmed by 0 bases and J by 5 bases, 13 bases remained unmatched. Germline V gene lookup returns CDR1 MGHDK and CDR2 SYGVNS.